These T cell receptor beta chains were read from a single sample in a study of T cells in Graves' hyperthyroidism and ophthalmopathy. A single record per CDR3 protein comes from TCRdb applying MiXCR to the multiplex PCR reads. Among roughly 380,000 distinct CDR3 sequences listed, approximately 14% were seen once. The sequencing input was blood. The source is a woman aged 55 to 70 with Graves' hyperthyroidism. CDR3s leave out the opening cysteine and the closing phenylalanine or tryptophan. Each record gives: V gene, CDR3 protein.

TRBV12-3/TRBV12-4 ASSLVQGQPQH
TRBV19 ASSPGTANVADTQY
TRBV6-2/TRBV6-3 ATQMWPNTEAF
TRBV10-3 AISERRQGGRDEQF
TRBV19 ASSIRAVEKLF
TRBV5-1 ASSLGQGGEQY
TRBV6-1 ASSLDQNTEAF
TRBV6-5 ASSYSRRSSYEQY
TRBV20-1 SAHVSGTYEQY
TRBV4-1 ASSQEEGDYGYT
TRBV9 ASSPRQGANTEAF
TRBV3-1 ASSPRLAGGSTGTQY
TRBV5-1 ASSLDASAMELLYEQY
TRBV7-3 ASSPSLAGGGDTQY
TRBV11-3 ATRGRAAGNEQF
TRBV12-3/TRBV12-4 ASSQRTSGRAGDNEQF
TRBV29-1 SVGTSGNHEQY
TRBV20-1 SARDRGSPSYEQY
TRBV7-8 ASSFGLAGSNEQF
TRBV6-1 ASRPRDRYNEQF
TRBV2 ASSEYAPGSTEAF
TRBV12-3/TRBV12-4 ASTFGFETQY
TRBV20-1 SAPTQGQGYSTDTQY
TRBV6-1 ASRLTVNYGYT
TRBV19 VSRDSNQPQH
TRBV6-1 ASREDRDQPQH
TRBV2 ASSVGKNQPQH
TRBV30 AWSLTESSTDTQY
TRBV12-3/TRBV12-4 ASSLRTGGQGAF
TRBV7-9 ASSPRSPSTDTQY
TRBV11-2 ASSPGDSENIQY
TRBV19 ASSPSTSPGYEQY
TRBV5-1 ATRTSGSSYEQY
TRBV9 ASSVASAGGPYEQY
TRBV12-3/TRBV12-4 ASIRDWADTQY
TRBV28 ASNTASQPQH
TRBV7-3 ASTRGYAEAF
TRBV4-1 ASSRGTWEREAF
TRBV7-9 ASSPLVWGNTDTQY
TRBV12-3/TRBV12-4 ASSRQYYNSPLH
TRBV4-1 ASSQEMAVNEQF